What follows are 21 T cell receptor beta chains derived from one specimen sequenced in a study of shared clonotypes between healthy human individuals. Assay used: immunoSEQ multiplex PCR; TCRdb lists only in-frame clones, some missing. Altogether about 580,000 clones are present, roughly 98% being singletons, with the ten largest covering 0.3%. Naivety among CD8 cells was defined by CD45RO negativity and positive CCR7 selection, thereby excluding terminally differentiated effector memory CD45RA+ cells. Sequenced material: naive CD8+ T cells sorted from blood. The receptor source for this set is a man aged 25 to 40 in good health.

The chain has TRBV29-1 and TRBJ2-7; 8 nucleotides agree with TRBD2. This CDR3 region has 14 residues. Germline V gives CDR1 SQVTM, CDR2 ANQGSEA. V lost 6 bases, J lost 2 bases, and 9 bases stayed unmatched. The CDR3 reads CSVEQVSGTYEQYF. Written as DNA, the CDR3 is TGCAGCGTCGAGCAGGTTAGCGGGACCTACGAGCAGTACTTC.

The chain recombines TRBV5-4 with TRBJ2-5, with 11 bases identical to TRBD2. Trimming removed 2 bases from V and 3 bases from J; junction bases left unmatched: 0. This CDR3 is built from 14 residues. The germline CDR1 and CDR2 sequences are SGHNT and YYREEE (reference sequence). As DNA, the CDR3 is TGTGCCAGCAGCTTACTAGCGGGAGAAGAGACCCAGTACTTC. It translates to CASSLLAGEETQYF.

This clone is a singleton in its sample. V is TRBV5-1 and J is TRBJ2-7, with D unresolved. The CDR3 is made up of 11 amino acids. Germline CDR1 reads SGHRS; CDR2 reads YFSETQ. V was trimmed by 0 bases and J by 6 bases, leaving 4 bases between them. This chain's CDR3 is CASSLGAEQYF. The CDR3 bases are TGCGCCAGCAGCTTGGGGGCCGAGCAGTACTTC.

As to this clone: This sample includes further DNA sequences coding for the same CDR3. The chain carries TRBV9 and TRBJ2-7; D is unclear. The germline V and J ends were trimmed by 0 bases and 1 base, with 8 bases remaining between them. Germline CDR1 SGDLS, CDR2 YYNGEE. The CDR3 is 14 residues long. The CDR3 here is CASSVGGESYEQYF. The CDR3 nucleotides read TGTGCCAGCAGCGTAGGGGGTGAGTCCTACGAGCAGTACTTC.

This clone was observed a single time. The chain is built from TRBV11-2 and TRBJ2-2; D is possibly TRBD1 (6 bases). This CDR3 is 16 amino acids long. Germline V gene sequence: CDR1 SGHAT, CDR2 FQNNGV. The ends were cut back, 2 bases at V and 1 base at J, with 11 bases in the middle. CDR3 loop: CASSLLKTGNTGELFF. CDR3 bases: TGTGCCAGCAGCTTATTAAAGACAGGGAACACCGGGGAGCTGTTTTTT. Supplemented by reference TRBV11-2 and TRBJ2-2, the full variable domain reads EAGVAQSPRYKIIEKRQSVAFWCNPISGHATLYWYQQILGQGPKLLIQFQNNGVVDDSQLPKDRFSAERLKGVDSTLKIQPAKLEDSAVYLCASSLLKTGNTGELFFGEGSRLTVL.

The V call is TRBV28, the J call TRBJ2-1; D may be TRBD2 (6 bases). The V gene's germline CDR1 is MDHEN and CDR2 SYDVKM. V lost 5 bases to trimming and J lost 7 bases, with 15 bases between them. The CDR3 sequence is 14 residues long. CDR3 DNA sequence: TGTGCCAGCAGTCCGCGGGACCAGCGGAATGAGCAGTTCTTC. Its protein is CASSPRDQRNEQFF.

The CDR3 region is CASSSHNLKAGGTQYF. The CDR3 DNA reads TGTGCCAGCAGTTCCCATAACCTGAAGGCTGGGGGGACCCAGTACTTC. The V call is TRBV25-1, the J call TRBJ2-5; D tentatively reads TRBD1 or TRBD2 (5 bases each). Trimming took 5 bases from V and 7 from J, leaving 23 bases between them. This CDR3 contains 16 residues. Germline V CDR1 and CDR2: MGHDK, SYGVNS.

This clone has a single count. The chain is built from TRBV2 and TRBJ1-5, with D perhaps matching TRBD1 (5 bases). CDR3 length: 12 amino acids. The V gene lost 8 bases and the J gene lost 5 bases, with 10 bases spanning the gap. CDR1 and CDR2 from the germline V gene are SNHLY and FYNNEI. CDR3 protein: CASGARDQPQHF. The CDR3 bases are TGTGCCAGCGGGGCAAGGGATCAGCCCCAGCATTTT.

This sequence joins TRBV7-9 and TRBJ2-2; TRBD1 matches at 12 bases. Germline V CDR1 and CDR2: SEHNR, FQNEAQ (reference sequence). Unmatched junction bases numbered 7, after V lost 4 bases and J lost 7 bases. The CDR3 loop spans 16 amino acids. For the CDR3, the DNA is TGTGCCAGCAGCTACCGGGACAGGGGGCCAGACGGGGAGCTGTTTTTT. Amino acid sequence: CASSYRDRGPDGELFF.

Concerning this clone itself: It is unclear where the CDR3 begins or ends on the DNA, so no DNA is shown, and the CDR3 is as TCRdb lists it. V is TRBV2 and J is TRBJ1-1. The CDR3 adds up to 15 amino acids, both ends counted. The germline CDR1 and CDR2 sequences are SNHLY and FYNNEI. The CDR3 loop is CASILGWEGGTEAFF.

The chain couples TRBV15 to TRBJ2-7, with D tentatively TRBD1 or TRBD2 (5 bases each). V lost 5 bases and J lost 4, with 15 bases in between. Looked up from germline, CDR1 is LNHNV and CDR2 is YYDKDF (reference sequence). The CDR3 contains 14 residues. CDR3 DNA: TGTGCCACCAGCGGCTACCGGGACCTATACGAGCAGTACTTC. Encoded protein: CATSGYRDLYEQYF.

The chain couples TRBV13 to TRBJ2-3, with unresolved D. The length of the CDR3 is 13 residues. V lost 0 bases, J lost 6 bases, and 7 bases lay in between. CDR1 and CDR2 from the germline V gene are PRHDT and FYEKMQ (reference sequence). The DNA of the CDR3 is TGTGCCAGCAGCTTAGGGTTTTCGGATACGCAGTATTTT. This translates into CASSLGFSDTQYF.

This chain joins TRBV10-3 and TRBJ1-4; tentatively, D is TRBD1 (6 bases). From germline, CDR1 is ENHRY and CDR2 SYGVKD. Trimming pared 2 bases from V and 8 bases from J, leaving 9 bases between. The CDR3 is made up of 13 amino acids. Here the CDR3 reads CAISEARGEKLFF. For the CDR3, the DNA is TGTGCCATCAGTGAGGCCAGGGGAGAAAAACTGTTTTTT.

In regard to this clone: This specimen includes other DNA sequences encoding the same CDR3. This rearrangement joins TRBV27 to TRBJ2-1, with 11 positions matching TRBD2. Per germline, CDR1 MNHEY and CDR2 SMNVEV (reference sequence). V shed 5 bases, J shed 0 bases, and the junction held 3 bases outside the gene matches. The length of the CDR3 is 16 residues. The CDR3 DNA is TGTGCCAGCAGTCTAGGACTAGCGGGCTCCTACAATGAGCAGTTCTTC. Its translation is CASSLGLAGSYNEQFF.

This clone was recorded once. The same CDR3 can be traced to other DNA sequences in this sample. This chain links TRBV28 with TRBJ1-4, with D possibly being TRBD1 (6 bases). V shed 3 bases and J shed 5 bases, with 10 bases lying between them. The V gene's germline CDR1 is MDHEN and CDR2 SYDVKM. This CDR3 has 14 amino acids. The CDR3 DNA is TGTGCCAGCAGTTTGGACAGACCGAATGAAAAACTGTTTTTT. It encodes CASSLDRPNEKLFF.

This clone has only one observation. CDR3 region: CASSLVLEVGTGELFF. DNA of the CDR3: TGTGCCAGCAGCTTAGTCCTAGAAGTTGGGACCGGGGAGCTGTTTTTT. The chain is built from TRBV11-2 and TRBJ2-2; D is ambiguous. The CDR3 totals 16 residues. Trimming pared 1 base from V and 5 bases from J, leaving 14 bases between. The germline V gene encodes CDR1 SGHAT and CDR2 FQNNGV. The full variable domain, in which reference TRBV11-2 and TRBJ2-2 provide the parts outside the CDR3, is EAGVAQSPRYKIIEKRQSVAFWCNPISGHATLYWYQQILGQGPKLLIQFQNNGVVDDSQLPKDRFSAERLKGVDSTLKIQPAKLEDSAVYLCASSLVLEVGTGELFFGEGSRLTVL.

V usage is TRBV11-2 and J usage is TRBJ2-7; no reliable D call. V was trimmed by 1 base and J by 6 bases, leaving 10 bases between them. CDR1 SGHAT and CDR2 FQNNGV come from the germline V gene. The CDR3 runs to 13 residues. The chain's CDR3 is CASSLGTRLEQYF. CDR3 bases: TGTGCCAGCAGCTTAGGGACCCGGCTCGAGCAGTACTTC.

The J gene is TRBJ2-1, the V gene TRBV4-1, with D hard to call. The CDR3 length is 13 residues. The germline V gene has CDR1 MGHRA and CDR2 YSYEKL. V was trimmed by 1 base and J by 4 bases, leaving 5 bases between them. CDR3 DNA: TGCGCCAGCAGCCAAGTGTCATACAATGAGCAGTTCTTC. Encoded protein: CASSQVSYNEQFF.

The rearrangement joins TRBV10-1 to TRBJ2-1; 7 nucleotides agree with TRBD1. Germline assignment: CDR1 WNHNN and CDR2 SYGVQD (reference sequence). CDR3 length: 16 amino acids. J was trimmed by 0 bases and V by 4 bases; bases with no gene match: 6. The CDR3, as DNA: TGCGCCAGCAGTGGTCAGACAGGGAGCTCCTACAATGAGCAGTTCTTC. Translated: CASSGQTGSSYNEQFF.

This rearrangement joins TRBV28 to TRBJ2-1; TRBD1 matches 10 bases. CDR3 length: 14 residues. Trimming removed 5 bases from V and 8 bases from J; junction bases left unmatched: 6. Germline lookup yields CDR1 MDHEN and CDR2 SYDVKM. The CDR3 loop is CASSDRGRWDEQFF. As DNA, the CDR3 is TGTGCCAGCAGTGACAGGGGGCGCTGGGATGAGCAGTTCTTC.

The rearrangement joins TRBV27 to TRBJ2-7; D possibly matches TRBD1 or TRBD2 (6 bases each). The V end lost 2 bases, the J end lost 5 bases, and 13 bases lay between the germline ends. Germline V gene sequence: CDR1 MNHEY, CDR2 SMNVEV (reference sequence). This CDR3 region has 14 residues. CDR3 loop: CASSLQQGGNEQYF. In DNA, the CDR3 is TGTGCCAGCAGTTTACAACAGGGAGGAAACGAGCAGTACTTC.